This T cell receptor (beta chain) was captured by sequencing in a study of blood T cell repertoires in COVID-19. In the study overall: The origin of the acute and convalescent COVID-19 samples was the United States, Italy and Spain. PBMCs, B-cell-depleted T cells, or T cells were the source of the cDNA or gDNA that made up the material.

Original analysis: Reference gene primer amplification in the assay estimated nucleated cell counts. The protocol was immunoSEQ multiplex PCR, while the TCRdb copy is restricted to in-frame clones and leaves out a portion. V and J calls plus clone size are reproduced from that table; the DNA served to infer D and trimming. In the table there are under 200,000 clones, about 90% of which are singletons. This CDR3 has 15 amino acids. From germline, CDR1 is SGHKS and CDR2 YYEKEE (reference sequence). The V gene lost 4 bases and the J gene lost 2 bases, with 15 bases spanning the gap. Sequenced material: peripheral blood. V gene TRBV5-5 combines with J gene TRBJ1-2, with D maybe TRBD1 (5 bases). The sequence was collected from a man between 18 and 35 years old with active or convalescent COVID-19. Here the CDR3 DNA reads TGTGCCAGCAGCAGTACTTGGTCAGGGAACTATGGCTACACCTTC. It encodes CASSSTWSGNYGYTF.